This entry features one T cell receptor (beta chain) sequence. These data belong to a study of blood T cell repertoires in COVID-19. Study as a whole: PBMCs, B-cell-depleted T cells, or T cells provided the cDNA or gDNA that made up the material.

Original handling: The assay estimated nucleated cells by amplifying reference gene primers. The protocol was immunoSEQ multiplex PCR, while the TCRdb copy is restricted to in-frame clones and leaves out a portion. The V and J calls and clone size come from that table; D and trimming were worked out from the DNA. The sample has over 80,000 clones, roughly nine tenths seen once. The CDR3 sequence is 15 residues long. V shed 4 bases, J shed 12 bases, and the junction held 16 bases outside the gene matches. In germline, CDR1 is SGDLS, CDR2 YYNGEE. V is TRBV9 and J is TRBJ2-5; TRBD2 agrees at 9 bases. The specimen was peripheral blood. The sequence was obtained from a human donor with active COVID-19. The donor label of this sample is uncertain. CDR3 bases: TGTGCCAGCAGCCCTAGGGTGGTAGCGGGGGAAAGGAAGTACTTC. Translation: CASSPRVVAGERKYF. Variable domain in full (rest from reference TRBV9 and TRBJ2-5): DSGVTQTPKHLITATGQRVTLRCSPRSGDLSVYWYQQSLDQGLQFLIQYYNGEERAKGNILERFSAQQFPDLHSELNLSSLELGDSALYFCASSPRVVAGERKYFGPGTRLLVL.